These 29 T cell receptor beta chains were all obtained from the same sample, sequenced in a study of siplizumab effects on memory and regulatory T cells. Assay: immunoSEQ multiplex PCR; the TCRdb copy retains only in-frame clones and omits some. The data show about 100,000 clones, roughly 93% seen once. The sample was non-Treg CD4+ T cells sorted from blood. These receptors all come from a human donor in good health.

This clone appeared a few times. The CDR3 DNA follows: TGTGCCAGCTCGCGGGGGACCGACTATGGCTACACCTTC. Its protein product is CASSRGTDYGYTF. The rearrangement links TRBV7-9 to TRBJ1-2, with a weak D call TRBD1 (5 bases). Germline V gene lookup returns CDR1 SEHNR and CDR2 FQNEAQ (reference sequence). Trimming stripped 8 bases from V and 3 bases from J, with 13 bases between. The CDR3 runs 13 residues.

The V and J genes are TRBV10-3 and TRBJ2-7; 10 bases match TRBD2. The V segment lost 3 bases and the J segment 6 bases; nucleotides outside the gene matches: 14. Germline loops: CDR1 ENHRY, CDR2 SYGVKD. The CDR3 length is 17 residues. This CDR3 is CAISDGLAGDFLFEQYF. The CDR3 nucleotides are TGTGCCATCAGTGATGGCCTAGCGGGAGATTTTTTATTCGAGCAGTACTTC.

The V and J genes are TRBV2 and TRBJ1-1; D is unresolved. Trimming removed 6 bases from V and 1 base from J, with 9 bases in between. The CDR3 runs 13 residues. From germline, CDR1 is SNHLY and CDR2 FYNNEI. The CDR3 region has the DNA TGTGCCAGCAGGAGGGAGGGGAACACTGAAGCTTTCTTT. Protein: CASRREGNTEAFF.

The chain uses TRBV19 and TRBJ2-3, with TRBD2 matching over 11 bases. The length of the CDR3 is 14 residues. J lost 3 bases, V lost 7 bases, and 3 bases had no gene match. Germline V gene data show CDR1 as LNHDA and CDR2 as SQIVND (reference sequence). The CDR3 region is CASKTSGKTDTQYF. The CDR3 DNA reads TGTGCCAGTAAGACTAGCGGGAAAACAGATACGCAGTATTTT.

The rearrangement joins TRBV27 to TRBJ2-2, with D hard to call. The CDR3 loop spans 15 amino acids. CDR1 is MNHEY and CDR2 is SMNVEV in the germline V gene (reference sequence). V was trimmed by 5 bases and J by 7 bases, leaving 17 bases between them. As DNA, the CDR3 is TGTGCCAGCAGTGCCGGAGTCCCCCTCAGCGGGGAGCTGTTTTTT. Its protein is CASSAGVPLSGELFF.

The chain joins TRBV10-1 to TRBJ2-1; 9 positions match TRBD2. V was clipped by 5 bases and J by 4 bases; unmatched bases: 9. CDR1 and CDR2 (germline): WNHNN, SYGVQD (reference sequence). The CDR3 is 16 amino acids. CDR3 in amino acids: CASSSLASGDYNEQFF. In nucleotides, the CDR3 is TGCGCCAGCAGTTCTCTGGCTAGCGGGGATTACAATGAGCAGTTCTTC.

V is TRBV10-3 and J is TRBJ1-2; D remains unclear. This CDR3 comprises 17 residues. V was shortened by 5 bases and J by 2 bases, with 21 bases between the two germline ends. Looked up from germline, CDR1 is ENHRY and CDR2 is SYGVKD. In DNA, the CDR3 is TGTGCCATCAGTAAGGGTCAGCTCCTAGACTCAAACTATGGCTACACCTTC. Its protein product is CAISKGQLLDSNYGYTF.

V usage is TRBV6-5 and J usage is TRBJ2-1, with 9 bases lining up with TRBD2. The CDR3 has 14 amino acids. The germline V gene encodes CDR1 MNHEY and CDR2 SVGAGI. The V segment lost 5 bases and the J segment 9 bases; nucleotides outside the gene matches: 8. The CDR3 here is CASSNSGSSGEQFF. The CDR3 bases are TGTGCCAGCAGTAATAGCGGGAGTTCGGGTGAGCAGTTCTTC.

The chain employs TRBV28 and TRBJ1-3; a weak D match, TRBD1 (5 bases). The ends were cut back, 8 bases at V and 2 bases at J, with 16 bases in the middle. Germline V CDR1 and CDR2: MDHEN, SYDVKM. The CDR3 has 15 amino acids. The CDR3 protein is CASLPQGIAGNTIYF. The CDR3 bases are TGTGCCAGCTTACCCCAGGGTATAGCTGGAAACACCATATATTTT.

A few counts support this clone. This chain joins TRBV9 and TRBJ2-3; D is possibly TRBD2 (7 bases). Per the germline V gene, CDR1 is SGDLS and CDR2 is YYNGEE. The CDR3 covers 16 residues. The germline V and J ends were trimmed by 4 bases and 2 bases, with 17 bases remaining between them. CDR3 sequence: CASSPLWGGDTDTQYF. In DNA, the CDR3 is TGTGCCAGCAGCCCCTTATGGGGGGGCGACACAGATACGCAGTATTTT.

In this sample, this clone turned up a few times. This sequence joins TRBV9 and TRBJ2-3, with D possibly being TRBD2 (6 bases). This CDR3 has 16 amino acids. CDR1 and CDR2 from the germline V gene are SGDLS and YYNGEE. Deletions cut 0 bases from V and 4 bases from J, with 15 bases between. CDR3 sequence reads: CASSVGSSTGADTQYF. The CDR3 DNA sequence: TGTGCCAGCAGCGTAGGCAGTAGCACGGGGGCAGATACGCAGTATTTT.

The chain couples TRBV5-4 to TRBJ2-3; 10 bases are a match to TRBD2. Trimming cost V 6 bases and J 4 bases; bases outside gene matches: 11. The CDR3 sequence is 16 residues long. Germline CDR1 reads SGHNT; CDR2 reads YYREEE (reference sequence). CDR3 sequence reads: CASIPGLADSPDTQYF. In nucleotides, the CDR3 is TGTGCCAGCATCCCTGGACTAGCGGACTCTCCAGATACGCAGTATTTT.

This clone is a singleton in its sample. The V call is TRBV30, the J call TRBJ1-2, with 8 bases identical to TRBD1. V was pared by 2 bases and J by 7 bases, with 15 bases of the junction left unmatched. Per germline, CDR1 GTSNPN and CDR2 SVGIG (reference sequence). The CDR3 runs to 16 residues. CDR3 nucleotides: TGTGCCTGGAGTCCTACGGCAGGGGGCCGTCTCGGTGGCTACACCTTC. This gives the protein CAWSPTAGGRLGGYTF.

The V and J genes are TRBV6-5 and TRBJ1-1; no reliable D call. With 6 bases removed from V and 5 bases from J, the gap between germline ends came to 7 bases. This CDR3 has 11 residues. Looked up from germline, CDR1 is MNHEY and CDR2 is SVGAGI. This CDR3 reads CASRYETEAFF. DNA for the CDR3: TGTGCCAGCAGGTATGAGACTGAAGCTTTCTTT.

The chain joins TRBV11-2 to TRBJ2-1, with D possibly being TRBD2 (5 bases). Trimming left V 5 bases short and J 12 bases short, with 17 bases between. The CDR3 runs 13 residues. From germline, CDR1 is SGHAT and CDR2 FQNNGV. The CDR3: CASSPPGRVRQFF. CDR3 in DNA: TGTGCCAGCAGCCCCCCGGGAAGAGTAAGGCAGTTCTTC.

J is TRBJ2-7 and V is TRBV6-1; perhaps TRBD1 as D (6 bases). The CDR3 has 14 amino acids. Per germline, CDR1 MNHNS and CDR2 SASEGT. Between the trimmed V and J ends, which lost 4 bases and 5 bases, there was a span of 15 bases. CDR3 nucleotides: TGTGCCAGCAGTGTAACAATCGGACAGAACGAGCAGTACTTC. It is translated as CASSVTIGQNEQYF.

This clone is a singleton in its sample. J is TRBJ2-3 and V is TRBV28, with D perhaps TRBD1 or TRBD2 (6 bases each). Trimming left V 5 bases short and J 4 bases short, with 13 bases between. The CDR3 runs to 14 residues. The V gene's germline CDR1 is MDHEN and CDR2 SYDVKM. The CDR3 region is CASSRSGAADTQYF. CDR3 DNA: TGTGCCAGCAGTAGGTCGGGGGCCGCAGATACGCAGTATTTT.

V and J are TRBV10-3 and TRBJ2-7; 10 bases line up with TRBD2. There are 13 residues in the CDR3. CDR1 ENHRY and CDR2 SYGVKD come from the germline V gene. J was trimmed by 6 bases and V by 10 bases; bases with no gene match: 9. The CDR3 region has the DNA TGTGCCAGCAGGACTAGCGGCCCCATCGAGCAGTACTTC. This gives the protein CASRTSGPIEQYF.

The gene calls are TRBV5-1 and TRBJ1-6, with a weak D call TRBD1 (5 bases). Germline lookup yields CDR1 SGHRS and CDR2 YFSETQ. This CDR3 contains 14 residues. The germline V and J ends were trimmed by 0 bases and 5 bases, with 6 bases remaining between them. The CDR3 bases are TGCGCCAGCAGCTTGGACAGGAATAATTCACCCCTCCACTTT. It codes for CASSLDRNNSPLHF.

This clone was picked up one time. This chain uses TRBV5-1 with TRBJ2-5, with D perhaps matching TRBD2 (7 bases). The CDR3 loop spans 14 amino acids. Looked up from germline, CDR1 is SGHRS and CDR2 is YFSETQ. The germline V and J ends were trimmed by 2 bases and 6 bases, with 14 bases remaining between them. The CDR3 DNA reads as TGCGCCAGCAGCTTAGGGGGGGCGAGGAAGACCCAGTACTTC. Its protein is CASSLGGARKTQYF.

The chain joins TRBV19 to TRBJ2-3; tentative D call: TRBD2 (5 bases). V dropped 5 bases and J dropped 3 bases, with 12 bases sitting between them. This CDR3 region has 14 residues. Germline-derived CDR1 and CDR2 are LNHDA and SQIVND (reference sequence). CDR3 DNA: TGTGCCAGTAGTCGGTCTAGCCGGACAGATACGCAGTATTTT. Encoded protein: CASSRSSRTDTQYF.

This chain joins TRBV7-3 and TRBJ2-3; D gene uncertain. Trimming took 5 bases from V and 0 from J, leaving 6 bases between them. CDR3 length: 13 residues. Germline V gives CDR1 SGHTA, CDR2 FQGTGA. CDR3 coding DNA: TGTGCCAGCAGCCCACCTAGCACAGATACGCAGTATTTT. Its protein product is CASSPPSTDTQYF.

CDR3 DNA: TGCGCCAGCAGCGATTCTAGCGGGAGTGCGTCTGAGCAGTTCTTC. Protein: CASSDSSGSASEQFF. V and J are TRBV5-1 and TRBJ2-1; 10 nucleotides match TRBD2. V lost 4 bases and J lost 9; bases outside the gene matches: 10. This CDR3 spans 15 amino acids. The germline V gene encodes CDR1 SGHRS and CDR2 YFSETQ. Looking up the rest from reference TRBV5-1 and TRBJ2-1 gives the full variable domain: KAGVTQTPRYLIKTRGQQVTLSCSPISGHRSVSWYQQTPGQGLQFLFEYFSETQRNKGNFPGRFSGRQFSNSRSEMNVSTLELGDSALYLCASSDSSGSASEQFFGPGTRLTVL.

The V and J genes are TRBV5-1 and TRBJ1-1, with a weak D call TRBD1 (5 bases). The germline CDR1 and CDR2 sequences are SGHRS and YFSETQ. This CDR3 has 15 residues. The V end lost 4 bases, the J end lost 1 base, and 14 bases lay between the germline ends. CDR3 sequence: CASSNPGRANTEAFF. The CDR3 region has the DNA TGCGCCAGCAGCAATCCGGGACGGGCGAACACTGAAGCTTTCTTT. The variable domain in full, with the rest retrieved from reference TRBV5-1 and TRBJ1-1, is KAGVTQTPRYLIKTRGQQVTLSCSPISGHRSVSWYQQTPGQGLQFLFEYFSETQRNKGNFPGRFSGRQFSNSRSEMNVSTLELGDSALYLCASSNPGRANTEAFFGQGTRLTVV.

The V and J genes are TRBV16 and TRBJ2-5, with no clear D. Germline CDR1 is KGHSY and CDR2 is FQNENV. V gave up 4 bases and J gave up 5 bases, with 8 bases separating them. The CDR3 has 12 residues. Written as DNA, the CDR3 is TGTGCCAGCAGCCTGCAGTCGGAGACCCAGTACTTC. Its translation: CASSLQSETQYF.

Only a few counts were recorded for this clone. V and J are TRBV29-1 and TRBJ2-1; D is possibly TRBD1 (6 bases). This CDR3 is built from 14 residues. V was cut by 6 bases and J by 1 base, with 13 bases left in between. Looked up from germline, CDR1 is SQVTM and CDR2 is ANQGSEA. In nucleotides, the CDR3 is TGCAGCGTGACCGTGGGGGCGTCCTACAATGAGCAGTTCTTC. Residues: CSVTVGASYNEQFF.

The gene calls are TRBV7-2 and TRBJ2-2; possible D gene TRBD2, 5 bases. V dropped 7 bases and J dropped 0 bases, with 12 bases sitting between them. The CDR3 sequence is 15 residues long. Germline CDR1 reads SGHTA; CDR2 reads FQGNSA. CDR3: CASTTRVANTGELFF. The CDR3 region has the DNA TGTGCCAGCACCACGCGGGTGGCGAACACCGGGGAGCTGTTTTTT.

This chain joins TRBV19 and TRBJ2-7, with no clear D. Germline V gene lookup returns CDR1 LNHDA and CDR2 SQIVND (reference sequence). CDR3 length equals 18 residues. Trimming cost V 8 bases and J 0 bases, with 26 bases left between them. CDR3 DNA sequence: TGTGCCAGTCCTTCTGATCCGGTTTCGGGCAGTAGCTCCTACGAGCAGTACTTC. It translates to CASPSDPVSGSSSYEQYF. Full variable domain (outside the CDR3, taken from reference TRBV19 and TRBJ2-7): DGGITQSPKYLFRKEGQNVTLSCEQNLNHDAMYWYRQDPGQGLRLIYYSQIVNDFQKGDIAEGYSVSREKKESFPLTVTSAQKNPTAFYLCASPSDPVSGSSSYEQYFGPGTRLTVT.

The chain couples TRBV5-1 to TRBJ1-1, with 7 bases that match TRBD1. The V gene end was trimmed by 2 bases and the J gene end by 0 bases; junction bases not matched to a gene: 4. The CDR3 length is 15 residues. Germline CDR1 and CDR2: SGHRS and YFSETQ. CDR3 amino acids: CASSFQQGMNTEAFF. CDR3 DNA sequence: TGCGCCAGCAGCTTCCAACAGGGGATGAACACTGAAGCTTTCTTT.